Listed here are 4 T cell receptor beta chains from one sample, sequenced in a study of blood T cells in healthy people across ages. Primed by a sample-barcoded 5' primer and a J-beta primer mix, a second PCR proceeded for roughly 7 to 11 cycles. TCRdb reprocessed the 5' RACE reads with MiXCR, giving one entry per CDR3 protein. The sample comprises some 1.1 million distinct CDR3 sequences, 30% to 40% of which are singletons, and around 13% rests with the top ten. The sequencing input was blood. Source of these receptors: a man between 18 and 29 years old in good health.

This clonotype came up many times. This sequence joins TRBV7-6 and TRBJ2-3; 9 nucleotides agree with TRBD1. V gave up 4 bases and J gave up 4 bases; unmatched junction bases: 12. CDR3 length equals 17 residues. The germline V gene has CDR1 SGHVS and CDR2 FNYEAQ. The DNA of the CDR3 is TGTGCCAGCAGCTCCTTAGGACAGGGGCATCTGTCAGATACGCAGTATTTT. It yields the protein CASSSLGQGHLSDTQYF.

Notes on this clonotype: The CDR3 end shows no conserved phenylalanine or tryptophan, and so a read error is likely. This sequence joins TRBV7-2 and TRBJ2-1, with TRBD1 matching over 9 bases. CDR1 SGHTA and CDR2 FQGNSA come from the germline V gene. V lost 4 bases and J lost 7; bases outside the gene matches: 17. This CDR3 has 18 amino acids. CDR3 residues: CASSSSRPYRGLGNEQFL. The DNA for the CDR3 is TGTGCCAGCAGCTCCTCCAGACCCTACAGGGGGCTTGGGAATGAGCAGTTCTTA.

This clonotype came up many times. This rearrangement joins TRBV4-2 to TRBJ1-5, with D uncertain. Trimming stripped 1 base from V and 4 bases from J, with 5 bases between. The CDR3 spans 13 residues. Germline V gene data show CDR1 as LGHNA and CDR2 as YNFKEQ. The CDR3 bases are TGTGCCAGCAGCCAAGCCCGTAATCAGCCCCAGCATTTT. Amino acid sequence: CASSQARNQPQHF.

In this sample, this clonotype turned up a few times. The V and J genes are TRBV27 and TRBJ2-5; D remains ambiguous. Per germline, CDR1 MNHEY and CDR2 SMNVEV (reference sequence). This CDR3 is built from 16 residues. Trimming pared 1 base from V and 1 base from J, leaving 13 bases between. This CDR3 is CASSLFAYTGQETQYF. The CDR3 DNA reads TGTGCCAGCAGTTTATTTGCGTATACCGGCCAAGAGACCCAGTACTTC.